A selection of T cell receptor beta chains follows, all from one sample in a study of blood T cell repertoires in COVID-19. Assay: immunoSEQ multiplex PCR; the TCRdb copy retains only in-frame clones and omits some. The sample lists over 200,000 clones; 85% were seen once. Sequencing was performed on PBMCs or T cells enriched from blood (not recorded which). These TCRs come from a man aged 40-49 years who had recovered from COVID-19. The CDR3 runs from the conserved cysteine through the conserved F or W. A D gene is named only where the DNA matches it firmly. Size values are once, few and many counts, or a class for expanded clones, and some rows have none.

TRBJ2-3	TRBV7-2	TRBD2	-	TGTGCCAGCAGCGACCCGGGACTAGCGGGAGGGAAGGATACGCAGTATTTT	CASSDPGLAGGKDTQYF
TRBJ2-3	TRBV5-1	TRBD2	-	TGCGCCAGCAGGATCCCTAGCGGGGGTACCGATACGCAGTATTTT	CASRIPSGGTDTQYF
TRBJ2-7	TRBV27	TRBD2	-	TGTGCCAGCAGTATAGCGGGACTTACCTACGAGCAGTACTTC	CASSIAGLTYEQYF
TRBJ2-3	TRBV11-2	-	-	TGTGCCAGCAGCTTAGATCATGGCACAGATACGCAGTATTTT	CASSLDHGTDTQYF
TRBJ1-1	TRBV12-3/TRBV12-4	TRBD1	-	TGTGCCAGCAGCCACAGGGGATCGTTTGAAGCTTTCTTT	CASSHRGSFEAFF
TRBJ1-2	TRBV5-5	TRBD1	few	TGTGCCAGCAGTTATCCAGGGGGAGCTAACTATGGCTACACCTTC	CASSYPGGANYGYTF
TRBJ2-7	TRBV10-3	-	-	TGTGCCATCAGTGAGGGAACAGGGTACTACGAGCAGTACTTC	CAISEGTGYYEQYF
TRBJ1-5	TRBV19	-	-	TGTGCCAGTAGTGCTACAGGAAGGGTGGACCAGCCCCAGCATTTT	CASSATGRVDQPQHF
TRBJ2-1	TRBV9	-	-	TGTGCCAGCAGCGTAGTGGACAGTTACAATGAGCAGTTCTTC	CASSVVDSYNEQFF
TRBJ2-1	TRBV7-2	TRBD2	-	TGTGCCAGCAGCTTAACCGGGACTACCAATGAGCAGTTCTTC	CASSLTGTTNEQFF
TRBJ1-5	TRBV28	TRBD1	-	TGTGCCAGCAGTCCTTGGACAGGGAATCAGCCCCAGCATTTT	CASSPWTGNQPQHF
TRBJ1-1	TRBV7-2	TRBD1	once	TGTGCCAGCAGCAAAGGGGGCAGGGCTTCCCACACTGAAGCTTTCTTT	CASSKGGRASHTEAFF
TRBJ2-2	TRBV5-5	TRBD1	-	TGTGCCAGCAGCCGTGGGCGACAGGGTTCGTCCGGGGAGCTGTTTTTT	CASSRGRQGSSGELFF
TRBJ2-1	TRBV7-2	TRBD2	-	TGTGCCAGCAGCCCCAGGACTAGCGGTGAGCAGTTCTTC	CASSPRTSGEQFF
TRBJ1-1	TRBV7-9	TRBD1	-	TGTGCCAGCAGCGGGACAGCCAACACTGAAGCTTTCTTT	CASSGTANTEAFF
TRBJ2-7	TRBV28	TRBD1	-	TGTGCCAGCAGATCAACCGGGACAGGGGCCAACGAGCAGTACTTC	CASRSTGTGANEQYF
TRBJ2-3	TRBV5-4	-	-	TGTGCCAGCAGCAAAGGACAGCTTAGCACAGATACGCAGTATTTT	CASSKGQLSTDTQYF
TRBJ1-1	TRBV29-1	-	-	TGCAGCGCAGGACAGTCAGGCACTGAAGCTTTCTTT	CSAGQSGTEAFF
TRBJ1-5	TRBV30	-	few	TGTGCCTGGGCCCGGCGGAAGGGGTCGACGGGCAATCAGCCCCAGCATTTT	CAWARRKGSTGNQPQHF
TRBJ1-2	TRBV18	-	-	TGTGCCAGCTCACCGCCGGGACTGACTAACTATGGCTACACCTTC	CASSPPGLTNYGYTF
TRBJ2-7	TRBV5-1	-	-	TGCGCCAGCAGCTCACGCGGGACGGCCTCCTACGAGCAGTACTTC	CASSSRGTASYEQYF
TRBJ2-7	TRBV5-8	TRBD1	-	TGTGCCAGCAGCTCCTGGGACAGGCCCTACGAGCAGTACTTC	CASSSWDRPYEQYF
TRBJ2-7	TRBV27	TRBD1	-	TGTGCCAGCAGTTTCGGGACAGGGGTGTACGAGCAGTACTTC	CASSFGTGVYEQYF
TRBJ1-1	TRBV11-2	-	-	TGTGCCAGCAGCTTTTTCGAAACAATTACACCCGAAGCTTTCTTT	CASSFFETITPEAFF
TRBJ1-2	TRBV6-5	-	-	TGTGCCAGCAGTTACGGAGGGCGGTTTAACTATGGCTACACCTTC	CASSYGGRFNYGYTF
TRBJ1-6	TRBV27	-	-	TGTGCCAGCAGTTTGAGGATTTTTGGTACTTCACCCCTCCACTTT	CASSLRIFGTSPLHF
TRBJ2-6	TRBV27	-	-	TGTGCCAGCAGTGGCAGCTCTGGGGCCAACGTCCTGACTTTC	CASSGSSGANVLTF
TRBJ1-5	TRBV19	-	once	TGTGCCAGTAGTATAGTGGGGGGGGACAGCAATCAGCCCCAGCATTTT	CASSIVGGDSNQPQHF
TRBJ1-1	TRBV5-1	TRBD1	-	TGCGCCAGCAGCCGCCGGGACAGGGTAAACACTGAAGCTTTCTTT	CASSRRDRVNTEAFF
TRBJ1-5	TRBV28	-	few	TGTGCCAGCAGTTTAGAGAGGGAGCAGCCCCAGCATTTT	CASSLEREQPQHF
TRBJ2-6	TRBV7-3	-	-	TGTGCCAGCAGCTTCCAAAGGGCAGGGTCCTACCTCTCTGGGGCCAACGTCCTGACTTTC	CASSFQRAGSYLSGANVLTF
TRBJ2-1	TRBV6-2/TRBV6-3	-	-	TGTGCCAGCAGTTACCTCGGGGAGGCCCCCCACAATGAGCAGTTCTTC	CASSYLGEAPHNEQFF
TRBJ2-1	TRBV7-3	TRBD2	few	TGTGCCAGCAGCTTAACGCCTAGCGGGAGGCCCTACAATGAGCAGTTCTTC	CASSLTPSGRPYNEQFF
TRBJ2-2	TRBV24-1	TRBD2	-	TGTGCCACCAGTGATTCCCTTAGCGGGCGGAACACCGGGGAGCTGTTTTTT	CATSDSLSGRNTGELFF
TRBJ1-5	TRBV5-8	TRBD1	-	TGTGCCAGCAGCTACCGGGACAGGGGAGAAAATCAGCCCCAGCATTTT	CASSYRDRGENQPQHF
TRBJ1-1	TRBV28	-	-	TGTGCCAGCAGCGGTCCTGAAGCTTTCTTT	CASSGPEAFF
TRBJ1-1	TRBV2	TRBD1	-	TGTGCCAGCAGTGAAGGGACAGGGACCTTTTTGAACACTGAAGCTTTCTTT	CASSEGTGTFLNTEAFF